The present TCR beta chain was sequenced within a study of sequential checkpoint blockade in melanoma. Study information: First-line arms were nivolumab then ipilimumab, or the reverse, randomized 1:1. Maintenance nivolumab came after either treatment sequence.

Germline V gene lookup returns CDR1 SGHNT and CDR2 YENEEA. Trimming at V came to 4 bases and at J to 4 bases, leaving 9 bases not matched to a gene. The CDR3 is 15 residues long. Treatment denoted: randomized to nivolumab then ipilimumab (arm A) or the reverse (arm B). DNA-damaging chemotherapy had not been given to any patient beforehand. Sorted cells were live CD3+CD8+, lacking CD19 and CD56, from PBMCs. This table comes from immunoSEQ multiplex PCR, and its TCRdb copy is limited to in-frame clones, with some not included. Of some 20,000 clones listed, about 86% are singletons. The source of this sequence is a human donor with melanoma. The V call is TRBV11-3, the J call TRBJ1-1, with 7 bases identical to TRBD1. Sequencing was performed on CD8+ T cells sorted from blood (inferred from file names), taken from a patient given nivolumab and ipilimumab in sequence. CDR3 amino acids: CASSSETGQGTEAFF. The DNA for the CDR3 is TGTGCCAGCAGCTCCGAGACAGGGCAGGGCACTGAAGCTTTCTTT.